What follows describes a single T cell receptor beta chain. This sample includes further DNA sequences coding for the same CDR3. The data were taken from a study of blood T cell repertoires in COVID-19. Measured with immunoSEQ multiplex PCR; TCRdb has only the in-frame clones, and not every one. Of 200,000 to 300,000 clones detected, around four fifths appear once; the ten largest clones hold 3.5% to 5%. This CDR3 spans 14 amino acids. V lost 6 bases to trimming and J lost 2 bases; unmatched junction nucleotides: 3. Germline V gene data show CDR1 as SGHVS and CDR2 as FQNEAQ. The sample consisted of peripheral blood. The receptor's source is a man in his 60s with acute or convalescent COVID-19. This sequence joins TRBV7-8 and TRBJ1-5, with 8 bases matching TRBD1. CDR3 DNA sequence: TGTGCCAGCAGTCCGACAGGGGGCAATCAGCCCCAGCATTTT. The encoded protein is CASSPTGGNQPQHF.